Below are 4 T cell receptor beta chains sequenced from a single sample in a study of early T cells in non-severe SARS-CoV-2 infection. TCRdb re-called the 5' RACE reads with MiXCR, one entry per CDR3 protein. The sample has about 40,000 distinct CDR3 sequences, 5% to 6.5% seen once. The source was whole blood, collected at baseline. The receptors shown here come from an adult who was a healthcare worker with PCR-confirmed SARS-CoV-2 infection or an uninfected control (not recorded which).

This clonotype was picked up a small number of times. The chain recombines TRBV20-1 with TRBJ2-3; D is possibly TRBD1 or TRBD2 (5 bases each). The CDR3 is 14 amino acids. The V end was cut by 0 bases, the J end by 1 base, with 8 bases between. Germline CDR1 DFQATT, CDR2 SNEGSKA (reference sequence). The CDR3 sequence is CSARDRGGTDTQYF. In DNA, the CDR3 is TGCAGTGCTAGAGATCGAGGGGGCACAGATACGCAGTATTTT.

This clonotype has more than one count but fewer than ten. This chain links TRBV20-1 with TRBJ2-5; D might be TRBD1 or TRBD2, each matching 6 bases. CDR1 and CDR2 (germline): DFQATT, SNEGSKA (reference sequence). The CDR3 spans 12 residues. V lost 6 bases and J lost 5, with 13 bases in between. CDR3 DNA sequence: TGCAGTGCAACCCGGGGGCGGGAGACCCAGTACTTC. Its protein is CSATRGRETQYF.

This clonotype was counted at least ten times. The rearrangement uses TRBV12-3 or TRBV12-4 and TRBJ2-7; no clear D gene. V lost 5 bases to trimming and J lost 2 bases, with 16 bases between them. The CDR3 length is 15 residues. The CDR3 loop reads CASSPDPTRTYEQYF. CDR3 DNA: TGTGCCAGCAGTCCCGACCCTACAAGAACCTACGAGCAGTACTTC.

This clonotype was observed a few times. V gene TRBV10-3 combines with J gene TRBJ2-2; TRBD2 agrees at 11 bases. Per germline, CDR1 ENHRY and CDR2 SYGVKD. V shed 8 bases and J 8 bases; nucleotides not matched to a gene: 4. The CDR3 length is 13 residues. CDR3 coding DNA: TGTGCCATCGCGACTAGCGGGGTAGGGGAGCTGTTTTTT. Its translation: CAIATSGVGELFF.